Each of the 22 T cell receptor beta chains below was sequenced from the same sample in a study of cytomegalovirus exposure and HLA in healthy donors. A multiplex PCR was run with 60 Vbeta primers and 13 Jbeta primers. Assay: immunoSEQ multiplex PCR; the TCRdb copy retains only in-frame clones and omits some. The profile shows some 90,000 clones, roughly 70% of them singletons. Material for sequencing was PBMCs. The receptors stem from a man in his fifties or sixties in good health and CMV-seronegative.

The chain couples TRBV15 to TRBJ2-2, with 10 bases fitting TRBD2. J was trimmed by 6 bases and V by 4 bases; bases with no gene match: 11. Germline V gives CDR1 LNHNV, CDR2 YYDKDF (reference sequence). The CDR3 extends over 17 amino acids. CDR3 amino acids: CATSKYGAGGPSGELFF. In nucleotides, the CDR3 is TGTGCCACCAGCAAATACGGAGCGGGGGGGCCGTCCGGGGAGCTGTTTTTT.

The table lists this clone with a few counts. The chain combines TRBV28 with TRBJ1-6, with 8 positions matching TRBD1. V gave up 4 bases and J gave up 11 bases; unmatched junction bases: 7. The CDR3 consists of 14 residues. Germline-derived CDR1 and CDR2 are MDHEN and SYDVKM. The CDR3 coding sequence is TGTGCCAGCAGTTCAGGGGGCGCGTCTCCACCCCTCCACTTT. Amino acids: CASSSGGASPPLHF.

The chain has TRBV11-2 and TRBJ2-6; 11 bases line up with TRBD2. The CDR3 has 17 amino acids. V was clipped by 6 bases and J by 1 base; unmatched bases: 5. CDR1 SGHAT and CDR2 FQNNGV come from the germline V gene. The CDR3: CASSGLAGVSGANVLTF. The CDR3 DNA reads as TGTGCCAGCAGTGGACTAGCGGGTGTGTCTGGGGCCAACGTCCTGACTTTC.

This clone has just one count. The V gene is TRBV18, the J gene TRBJ2-7, with 9 bases matching TRBD1. This CDR3 has 14 residues. The germline gives CDR1 KGHSH, CDR2 LQKENI. Trimming removed 6 bases from V and 6 bases from J; junction bases left unmatched: 9. The CDR3 region has the DNA TGTGCCAGCTCGCCCGGGACAGGGATGATCGAGCAGTACTTC. Its translation is CASSPGTGMIEQYF. The full variable domain, with the rest looked up from reference TRBV18 and TRBJ2-7, is NAGVMQNPRHLVRRRGQEARLRCSPMKGHSHVYWYRQLPEEGLKFMVYLQKENIIDESGMPKERFSAEFPKEGPSILRIQQVVRGDSAAYFCASSPGTGMIEQYFGPGTRLTVT.

V and J are TRBV13 and TRBJ2-5, with D possibly matching TRBD2 (6 bases). The J call may not be correct, given that the DNA end is closer to TRBJ2-7. The germline gives CDR1 PRHDT, CDR2 FYEKMQ (reference sequence). This CDR3 comprises 14 residues. The CDR3 reads CASSLKASEYEQYF. In nucleotides, the CDR3 is TGTGCCAGCAGCTTAAAGGCTAGCGAGTACGAGCAGTACTTC.

In nucleotides, the CDR3 is TGTGCCAGCAGCTGGAGTGGAGATACGCAGTATTTT. This encodes CASSWSGDTQYF. The gene calls are TRBV5-5 and TRBJ2-3, with D hard to call. The ends were cut back, 3 bases at V and 5 bases at J, with 7 bases in the middle. The CDR3 loop spans 12 amino acids. Germline V gives CDR1 SGHKS, CDR2 YYEKEE (reference sequence).

This clone was observed a few times. The rearrangement links TRBV6-4 to TRBJ2-2; 9 bases line up with TRBD2. Germline assignment: CDR1 MRHNA and CDR2 SNTAGT. Trimming removed 5 bases from V and 3 bases from J; junction bases left unmatched: 4. The CDR3 contains 15 residues. DNA of the CDR3: TGTGCCAGCAGTCAGACTAGCGGAGACACCGGGGAGCTGTTTTTT. It is translated as CASSQTSGDTGELFF.

The chain combines TRBV9 with TRBJ2-3, with D hard to call. The germline V and J ends were trimmed by 4 bases and 11 bases, with 17 bases remaining between them. Germline V lookup: CDR1 SGDLS, CDR2 YYNGEE. The CDR3 loop spans 13 amino acids. This CDR3 is CASSPSTGFEQYF. CDR3 DNA: TGTGCCAGCAGCCCTTCGACTGGATTTGAGCAGTATTTT.

The rearrangement uses TRBV4-1 and TRBJ1-5; D may be TRBD1 (5 bases). From germline, CDR1 is MGHRA and CDR2 YSYEKL. This CDR3 contains 16 residues. Trimming cost V 1 base and J 2 bases, with 12 bases left between them. The DNA of the CDR3 is TGCGCCAGCAGCCAAGCTTTAACCAGGGGCAATCAGCCCCAGCATTTT. Translating gives CASSQALTRGNQPQHF.

The genes are TRBV5-5 and TRBJ1-2, with 10 nucleotides matching TRBD1. The germline gives CDR1 SGHKS, CDR2 YYEKEE (reference sequence). Unmatched junction bases numbered 7, after V lost 0 bases and J lost 5 bases. The CDR3 is made up of 16 amino acids. This CDR3 reads CASSLEGTGDTYGYTF. DNA of the CDR3: TGTGCCAGCAGCTTGGAGGGGACAGGGGATACGTATGGCTACACCTTC.

This sequence joins TRBV14 and TRBJ2-5; D is undetermined. Near its end, the DNA agrees better with TRBJ2-7, so the J call may be wrong. Germline loops: CDR1 SGHDN, CDR2 FVKESK. The CDR3 runs to 14 residues. In DNA, the CDR3 is TGTGCCAGCAGCCACTCGTCCAACTTCTACGAGCAGTACTTC. This sequence encodes CASSHSSNFYEQYF.

The V gene is TRBV6-5, the J gene TRBJ1-2; possibly TRBD1 for D (5 bases). CDR3 length: 15 amino acids. Germline assignment: CDR1 MNHEY and CDR2 SVGAGI. The V and J ends lost 5 bases and 2 bases respectively, with 15 bases between them. CDR3 bases: TGTGCCAGCAGTCGCGACTCAGCAGGGAACTATGGCTACACCTTC. Encoded protein: CASSRDSAGNYGYTF.

The V gene is TRBV29-1, the J gene TRBJ2-1; D uncertain. The CDR3 is 17 residues long. Trimming removed 3 bases at V and 3 bases at J, with 21 bases between. The germline gives CDR1 SQVTM, CDR2 ANQGSEA. CDR3 in amino acids: CSVERLSESRFYNEQFF. In DNA form, the CDR3 reads TGCAGCGTTGAGCGCCTCTCGGAGAGCCGTTTCTACAATGAGCAGTTCTTC.

This chain connects TRBV6-1 to TRBJ1-5, with TRBD1 matching over 9 bases. The CDR3 length is 15 residues. CDR1 and CDR2 from the germline V gene are MNHNS and SASEGT. The J segment lost 4 bases and the V segment lost 6 bases, leaving 7 bases of the junction unmatched. CDR3: CASRGTGQVNQPQHF. Here the CDR3 DNA reads TGTGCCAGCAGAGGGACAGGGCAAGTAAATCAGCCCCAGCATTTT.

This chain connects TRBV7-9 to TRBJ2-2; a weak D match, TRBD2 (5 bases). There are 17 residues in the CDR3. The V and J ends lost 2 bases and 2 bases respectively, with 15 bases between them. Per germline, CDR1 SEHNR and CDR2 FQNEAQ (reference sequence). The CDR3 region is CASSLPTRTRNTGELFF. The CDR3 region has the DNA TGTGCCAGCAGCTTACCTACTAGAACGAGAAACACCGGGGAGCTGTTTTTT. The whole variable domain, remainder taken from reference TRBV7-9 and TRBJ2-2, is DTGVSQNPRHKITKRGQNVTFRCDPISEHNRLYWYRQTLGQGPEFLTYFQNEAQLEKSRLLSDRFSAERPKGSFSTLEIQRTEQGDSAMYLCASSLPTRTRNTGELFFGEGSRLTVL.

V gene TRBV7-2 combines with J gene TRBJ1-5; possible D gene TRBD1, 5 bases. The CDR3 is made up of 15 amino acids. Per germline, CDR1 SGHTA and CDR2 FQGNSA. Between the trimmed V and J ends, which lost 5 bases and 4 bases, there was a span of 15 bases. CDR3 nucleotide sequence: TGTGCCAGCAGCCCACAGGCGGACACTAATCAGCCCCAGCATTTT. It yields the protein CASSPQADTNQPQHF.

This clone showed up just a few times. CDR3 coding DNA: TGTGCCAGTAGTATTGTAAGGGGCCCGAACACTGAAGCTTTCTTT. It encodes CASSIVRGPNTEAFF. The chain uses TRBV19 and TRBJ1-1; D is perhaps TRBD1 (5 bases). This CDR3 comprises 15 residues. Per germline, CDR1 LNHDA and CDR2 SQIVND (reference sequence). Trimming pared 3 bases from V and 1 base from J, leaving 12 bases between.

Only a few counts were recorded for this clone. The chain joins TRBV10-3 to TRBJ2-7; TRBD1 agrees at 8 bases. The length of the CDR3 is 14 residues. Germline V gene sequence: CDR1 ENHRY, CDR2 SYGVKD. The junction had 6 bases not matched to a gene; V was cut back by 6 bases and J by 2 bases. CDR3 in DNA: TGTGCCATCAGACCGGGACAGGTAACCTACGAGCAGTACTTC. Protein sequence: CAIRPGQVTYEQYF.

V usage is TRBV7-6 and J usage is TRBJ2-1; D is perhaps TRBD2 (5 bases). V was clipped by 1 base and J by 6 bases, with 7 bases between them. This CDR3 comprises 13 residues. Germline V gene data show CDR1 as SGHVS and CDR2 as FNYEAQ. CDR3 in amino acids: CASSLGRLNEQFF. CDR3 bases: TGTGCCAGCAGCTTAGGGAGGCTCAATGAGCAGTTCTTC.

This clone was found a few times. This CDR3 is also generated by other DNA sequences in the sample. The CDR3, as DNA: TGTGCCAGTAGTACGACAGCCATGAACACTGAAGCTTTCTTT. Encoded protein: CASSTTAMNTEAFF. The chain recombines TRBV19 with TRBJ1-1; D is possibly TRBD1 (5 bases). The V and J ends lost 4 bases and 0 bases respectively, with 9 bases between them. Germline V gives CDR1 LNHDA, CDR2 SQIVND (reference sequence). The CDR3 runs to 14 residues.

DNA for the CDR3: TGCGCCAGCAGCCCGTCCCCCCGACAGTCCGGCTACACCTTC. Encoded protein: CASSPSPRQSGYTF. The chain joins TRBV4-1 to TRBJ1-2; the D gene is possibly TRBD1 (5 bases). The V gene's germline CDR1 is MGHRA and CDR2 YSYEKL. V lost 4 bases and J lost 8, with 17 bases in between. The CDR3 extends over 14 amino acids.

This clone was counted once. The chain combines TRBV25-1 with TRBJ2-5; TRBD2 matches at 8 bases. The CDR3 is made up of 16 amino acids. Germline CDR1 and CDR2: MGHDK and SYGVNS. Trimming cost V 6 bases and J 2 bases; bases outside gene matches: 11. The CDR3 reads CASSEGIAGLQETQYF. CDR3 nucleotides: TGTGCCAGCAGCGAAGGGATAGCGGGGCTACAAGAGACCCAGTACTTC.